This section outlines one T cell receptor (beta chain) sequence together with its context. Its antigen is unknown. The input lacks base qualities; no much larger clone sits a single base away. This entry belongs to a study of Ad26.COV2.S vaccination and SARS-CoV-2 variants (dated by TCRdb to the early 2020s). Regarding the research as a whole: Vaccine-arm donors came from COV1001, a multicentre, randomized, double-blind, placebo-controlled phase I-IIa trial of Ad26.COV2.S in healthy adults. Ad26.COV2.S was administered intramuscularly at 5 x 10^10 or 1 x 10^11 viral particles, either as a single shot or as two shots given 56 days apart. TCRbeta repertoire sequencing served as the tool for gauging how specific and how broad the SARS-CoV-2-reactive T cell receptors were following Ad26.COV2.S vaccination. The TCR-sequenced set comprised around 30 samples: approximately 19 Ad26.COV2.S vaccine recipients, 5 placebo recipients and 8 SARS-CoV-2 convalescent individuals. Participants in the trial were split at random into five groups of five each, receiving low-dose or high-dose Ad26.COV2.S once or twice, or else placebo on both occasions. Investigators remained blinded to trial group allocation during experiments and outcome assessment. The paper's findings and limits, for the study overall: Comparing responses between vaccine doses or regimens was not something the study was powered to do. It was noted by the authors that total T cell responses may have been underestimated by the TCR breadth and depth analyses. Vaccine and placebo recipients had similar non-spike TCR breadth, a finding consistent with the vaccine containing only spike. Higher spike-specific TCR breadth was observed in Ad26.COV2.S recipients than in placebo recipients (P = 0.0014). After vaccination, substantial breadth of spike-specific CD8+ and CD4+ T cell responses was reported.

The immunoSEQ Assay was the method used to sequence TCRbeta CDR3 regions. After extraction, genomic DNA underwent amplification by bias-controlled multiplex PCR, followed by high-throughput sequencing. Under the source paper's analysis protocol: To quantify the absolute abundance of every unique TCRbeta CDR3 region, sequences were collapsed and filtered. T cell fraction was estimated by normalization of TCRbeta template counts to usable DNA, with usable DNA being measured through amplification of reference genes present in all nucleated cells. Repertoire TCRs were annotated as SARS-CoV-2-specific by exact matching of V gene, CDR3 amino acid sequence and J gene to a known reactive TCR set. The reference SARS-CoV-2 TCR set was derived from MIRA and filtered for enrichment in COVID-19-positive ImmuneCODE repertoires, a step that removed public or cross-reactive TCRs. Using the MIRA antigens, annotated TCRs were further analysed by specific ORF or by position within an ORF. Breadth was defined as annotated unique rearrangements over total unique productive rearrangements; depth was the summed frequency of those rearrangements. Two-sided Wilcoxon rank-sum tests were applied when comparing TCR breadth between groups. What TCRdb holds here is the immuneACCESS table cut down to in-frame rearrangements. Part of the clones is not present; checked against another copy, under half of the missing clones reflect an unresolved V gene, and the others are unexplained. V, J and clone size derive from that table, while D and trimming were established from the DNA sequence. The sample contains more than 300,000 clones, around 84% of them found a single time. 1.9% of the sample is held by the ten biggest clonotypes.

This sample's treatment or condition label indicates: roughly 18 received Ad26.COV2.S at low or high dose, single or two shots; about 5 received placebo; per-sample allocation not given. Repertoires of vaccine and placebo recipients were sequenced from samples collected on day 63 after the first injection. Cohort 1b enrolled 20 to 30 adults aged 18-55 years at a single site in Boston, USA, between 29 July and 7 August 2020. Ad26.COV2.S consisted of a replication-incompetent adenovirus type 26 vector by which a prefusion-stabilized SARS-CoV-2 spike protein from the original Wuhan strain was expressed. Sequences MNHEY (CDR1) and SVGAGI (CDR2) are obtained from the germline V gene. From the cysteine through the phenylalanine, the CDR3 covers 14 amino acids. Just the 42-base CDR3 DNA is kept, in frame starting at base 1. V drops 8 bases and J drops 2 bases, leaving 13 bases in between.

The source was peripheral blood, collected in a trial of Ad26.COV2.S vaccine versus placebo. This sequence originates from a person between 18 and 65 years old who received the Ad26.COV2.S COVID-19 vaccine or a placebo. The chain is made from TRBV6-5 and TRBJ1-3, with the D gene not confidently named. The nucleotide sequence reads TGTGCCAGCGTATCACTGGGTACTGGAAACACCATATATTTT. This yields the protein CASVSLGTGNTIYF.